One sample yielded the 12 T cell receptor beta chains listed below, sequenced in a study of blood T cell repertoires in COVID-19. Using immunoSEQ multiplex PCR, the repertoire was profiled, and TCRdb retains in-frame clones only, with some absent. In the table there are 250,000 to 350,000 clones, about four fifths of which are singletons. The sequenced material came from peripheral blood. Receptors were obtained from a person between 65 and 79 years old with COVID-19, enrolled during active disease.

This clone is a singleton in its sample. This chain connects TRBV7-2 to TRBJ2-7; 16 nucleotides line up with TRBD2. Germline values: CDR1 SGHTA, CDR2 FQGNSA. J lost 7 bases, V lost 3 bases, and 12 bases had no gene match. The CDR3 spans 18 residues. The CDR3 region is CASSLGLAGGPRLGEQYF. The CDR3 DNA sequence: TGTGCCAGCAGCTTGGGACTAGCGGGAGGGCCTCGGTTAGGTGAGCAGTACTTC.

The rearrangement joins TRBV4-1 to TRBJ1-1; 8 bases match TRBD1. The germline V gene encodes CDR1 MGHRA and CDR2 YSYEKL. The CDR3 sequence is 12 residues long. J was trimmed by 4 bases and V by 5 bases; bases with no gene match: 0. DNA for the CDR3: TGCGCCAGCAGCACAGGGGGCACTGAAGCTTTCTTT. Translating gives CASSTGGTEAFF.

This CDR3 reads CATSDPIAEGEQFF. The CDR3, as DNA: TGTGCCACCAGTGACCCCATAGCGGAGGGTGAGCAGTTCTTC. The chain links TRBV24-1 to TRBJ2-1; weak D call: TRBD2 (6 bases). The V end lost 4 bases, the J end lost 9 bases, and 15 bases lay between the germline ends. The germline V gene has CDR1 KGHDR and CDR2 SFDVKD. The CDR3 totals 14 residues.

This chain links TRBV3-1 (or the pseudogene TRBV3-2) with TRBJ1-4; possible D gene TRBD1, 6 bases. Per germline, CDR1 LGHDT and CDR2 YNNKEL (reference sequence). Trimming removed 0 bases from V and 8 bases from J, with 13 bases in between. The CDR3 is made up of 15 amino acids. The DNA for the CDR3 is TGTGCCAGCAGCCAAGAAGTGGGTGGGGGCGAAAAACTGTTTTTT. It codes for CASSQEVGGGEKLFF.

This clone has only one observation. The CDR3 region is CASKDQARGVDTQYF. In nucleotides, the CDR3 is TGTGCCAGTAAGGATCAGGCCCGGGGGGTGGATACGCAGTATTTT. The rearrangement links TRBV19 to TRBJ2-3; 7 bases fit TRBD2. Germline-derived CDR1 and CDR2 are LNHDA and SQIVND (reference sequence). V shed 7 bases, J shed 6 bases, and the junction held 13 bases outside the gene matches. CDR3 length equals 15 residues.

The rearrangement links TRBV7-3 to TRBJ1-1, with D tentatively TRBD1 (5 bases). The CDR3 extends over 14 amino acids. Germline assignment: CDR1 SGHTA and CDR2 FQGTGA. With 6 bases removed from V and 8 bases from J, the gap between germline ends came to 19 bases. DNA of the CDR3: TGTGCCAGCAGGAAAGAGTCGGGACTCTTAGAAGCTTTCTTT. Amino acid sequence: CASRKESGLLEAFF.

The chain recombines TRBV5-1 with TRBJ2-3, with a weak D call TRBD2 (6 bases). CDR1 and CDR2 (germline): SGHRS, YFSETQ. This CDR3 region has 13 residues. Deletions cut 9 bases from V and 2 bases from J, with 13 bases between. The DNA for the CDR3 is TGCGCCACCAAACGGGACTCCACAGATACGCAGTATTTT. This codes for CATKRDSTDTQYF.

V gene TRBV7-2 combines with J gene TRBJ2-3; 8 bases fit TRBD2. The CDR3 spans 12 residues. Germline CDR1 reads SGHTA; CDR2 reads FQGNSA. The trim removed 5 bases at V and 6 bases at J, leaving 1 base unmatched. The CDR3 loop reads CASSPGGDTQYF. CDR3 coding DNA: TGTGCCAGCAGCCCGGGGGGGGATACGCAGTATTTT.

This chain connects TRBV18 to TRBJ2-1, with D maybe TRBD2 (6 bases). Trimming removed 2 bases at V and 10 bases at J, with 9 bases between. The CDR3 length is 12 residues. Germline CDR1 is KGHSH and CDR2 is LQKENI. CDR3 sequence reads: CASSPLGREQFF. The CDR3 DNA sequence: TGTGCCAGCTCACCATTAGGGAGGGAGCAGTTCTTC.

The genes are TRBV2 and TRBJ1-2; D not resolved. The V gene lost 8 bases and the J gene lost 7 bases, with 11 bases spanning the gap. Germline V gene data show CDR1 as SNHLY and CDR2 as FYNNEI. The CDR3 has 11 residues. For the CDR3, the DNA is TGTGCCAGCCGGGCGGGTGGTGGCTACACCTTC. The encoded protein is CASRAGGGYTF.

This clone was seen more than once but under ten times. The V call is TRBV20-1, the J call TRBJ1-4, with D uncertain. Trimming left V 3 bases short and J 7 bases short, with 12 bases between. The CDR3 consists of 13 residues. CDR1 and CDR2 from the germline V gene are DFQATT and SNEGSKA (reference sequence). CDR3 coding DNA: TGCAGTGCTAGTCAACAGTATATTGAAAAACTGTTTTTT. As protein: CSASQQYIEKLFF.

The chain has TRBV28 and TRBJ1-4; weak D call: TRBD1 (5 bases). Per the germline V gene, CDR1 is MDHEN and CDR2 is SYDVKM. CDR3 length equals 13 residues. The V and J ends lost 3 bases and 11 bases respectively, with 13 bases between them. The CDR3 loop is CASSLSGTGKLFF. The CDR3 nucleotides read TGTGCCAGCAGTTTGTCAGGGACTGGCAAACTGTTTTTT.